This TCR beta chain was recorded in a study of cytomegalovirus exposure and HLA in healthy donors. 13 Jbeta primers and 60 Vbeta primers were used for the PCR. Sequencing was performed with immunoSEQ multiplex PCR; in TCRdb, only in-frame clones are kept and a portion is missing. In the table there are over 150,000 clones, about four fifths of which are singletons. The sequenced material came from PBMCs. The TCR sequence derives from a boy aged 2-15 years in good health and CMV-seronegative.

In DNA form, the CDR3 reads TGTGCCAGCAGCGGACCCGGGACTAGCGGAGCAGATACGCAGTATTTT. The encoded protein is CASSGPGTSGADTQYF. The rearrangement uses TRBV9 and TRBJ2-3, with 11 bases identical to TRBD2. The germline V gene has CDR1 SGDLS and CDR2 YYNGEE. This CDR3 contains 16 residues. The junction had 7 bases not matched to a gene; V was cut back by 3 bases and J by 4 bases.